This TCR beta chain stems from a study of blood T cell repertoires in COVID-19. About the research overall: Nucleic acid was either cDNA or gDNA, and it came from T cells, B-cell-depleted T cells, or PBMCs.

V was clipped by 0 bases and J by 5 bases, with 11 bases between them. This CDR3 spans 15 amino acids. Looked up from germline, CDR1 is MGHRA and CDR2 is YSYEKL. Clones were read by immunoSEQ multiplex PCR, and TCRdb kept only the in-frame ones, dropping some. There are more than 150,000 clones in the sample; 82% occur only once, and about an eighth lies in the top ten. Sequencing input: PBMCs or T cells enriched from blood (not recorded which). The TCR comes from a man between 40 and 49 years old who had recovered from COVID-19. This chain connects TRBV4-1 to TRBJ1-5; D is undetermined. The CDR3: CASSQDFTDYQPQHF. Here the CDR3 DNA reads TGCGCCAGCAGCCAAGATTTTACAGATTATCAGCCCCAGCATTTT.